This T cell receptor (beta chain) was found in a study of blood T cell repertoires in COVID-19. On the study more broadly: The United States, Italy and Spain provided the acute and convalescent COVID-19 samples.

The germline V gene has CDR1 SGHTA and CDR2 FQGNSA. This CDR3 contains 15 residues. With V trimmed by 5 bases and J by 4 bases, 5 bases remained unmatched. Original processing methods: How many nucleated cells were present was estimated from reference gene primer amplification. The data were produced by immunoSEQ multiplex PCR, yet TCRdb's version contains in-frame clones alone and is incomplete. Clone size and the V and J calls come from that table; the DNA yielded D and trimming. Of some 69,000 clones detected, around 91% appear once; the ten largest clones hold less than 0.55%. Seattle patients were enrolled during active infection and followed longitudinally.

This TCR came from a man aged 50-59 years with COVID-19, enrolled during active disease. This chain connects TRBV7-2 to TRBJ1-2; 12 nucleotides agree with TRBD1. The sample consisted of peripheral blood. The CDR3, as DNA: TGTGCCAGCAGCGCCGGGACAGGGGGCGGCTATGGCTACACCTTC. Residues: CASSAGTGGGYGYTF.